This paragraph reports one T cell receptor (beta chain). Using immunoSEQ multiplex PCR, the repertoire was profiled, and TCRdb retains in-frame clones only, with some absent. The repertoire table contains 6,000 to 8,000 clones. The data belong to a study of synovial regulatory T cells in juvenile arthritis. The receptor was isolated from a donor younger than 30 with juvenile idiopathic arthritis. Material for sequencing was Treg cells from blood. Documented subset: remaining (HLA-DR-negative) circulating blood Treg cells.

The CDR3 loop is CASSPRTDNEQFF. This sequence joins TRBV18 and TRBJ2-1. The CDR3 covers 13 residues. No DNA accompanies this entry. Germline assignment: CDR1 KGHSH and CDR2 LQKENI.